This TCR beta chain was found in a study of cytomegalovirus exposure and HLA in healthy donors. Looking at the study overall: A later analysis reported the 120 or so validation repertoires used the same platform as the roughly 700 first-cohort repertoires.

Trimming removed 1 base from V and 5 bases from J, with 11 bases in between. This CDR3 has 14 amino acids. The germline V gene encodes CDR1 SNHLY and CDR2 FYNNEI. The assay was immunoSEQ multiplex PCR, and TCRdb's table has in-frame clones only and misses some. Of some 190,000 clones in the sample, about 89% were seen once. The TCR originated in a man younger than 40 in good health and CMV-seropositive. Sequencing used PBMCs. This chain joins TRBV2 and TRBJ1-1; D is unclear. The CDR3 DNA sequence: TGTGCCAGCAGTGAAGGGGCACTGAGGACTGAAGCTTTCTTT. As protein: CASSEGALRTEAFF.